This T cell receptor beta chain is from a study of shared clonotypes between healthy human individuals. Findings and limits, study-wide: There were few donors, and this limited the genetic and exposure-history diversity represented. Among donors, sharing of clonotypes was expected to be affected by sequencing depth.

The CDR3 spans 17 residues. Deep-level assay runs were performed. Each subset's genomic DNA was split evenly across several immunoSEQ plates. The protocol was immunoSEQ multiplex PCR, while the TCRdb copy is restricted to in-frame clones and leaves out a portion. The sample lists over a million clones; under 80% were seen once. With regard to this clone: What it binds is unknown.

The chain is built from TRBV21-1 and TRBJ2-7; TRBD2, the table's D call, lacks a check against the DNA. TRBV21-1 is described as a pseudogene. The specimen sequenced was memory CD4+ T cells sorted from blood. Subset denoted: CD45RA-negative fraction. This sequence originates from a man aged 18 to 29 in good health. CDR3 sequence reads: CASSPSTSGILPYEQYF. The CDR3 nucleotides are TGTGCCAGCAGCCCCTCGACTAGCGGGATACTCCCATACGAGCAGTACTTC.